These 32 T cell receptor beta chains came from one sample sequenced in a study of shared clonotypes between healthy human individuals. The table came from immunoSEQ multiplex PCR; TCRdb's copy has only in-frame clones and leaves some out. Of 560,000 or so clones listed, 96% are singletons. Terminally differentiated effector memory CD45RA+ cells were left out of the naive CD8 fraction, which was CD45RO-negative and positively selected for CCR7. Specimen: naive CD8+ T cells sorted from blood. These receptors originate from a woman between 25 and 40 years old in good health.

The chain is built from TRBV5-1 and TRBJ2-1; 8 nucleotides match TRBD1. The length of the CDR3 is 14 residues. Germline V gives CDR1 SGHRS, CDR2 YFSETQ. The ends lost 4 bases at V and 6 bases at J; junction bases unmatched: 6. The CDR3 loop is CASSVSQGANEQFF. CDR3 sequence (DNA): TGCGCCAGCAGCGTCTCCCAGGGGGCCAATGAGCAGTTCTTC.

The table lists this clone with a few counts. This chain uses TRBV30 with TRBJ1-1; D is unclear. This CDR3 is built from 13 residues. From germline, CDR1 is GTSNPN and CDR2 SVGIG (reference sequence). Trimming left V 1 base short and J 1 base short, with 7 bases between. The CDR3 coding sequence is TGTGCCTGGAGTGCCCAACCGAACACTGAAGCTTTCTTT. Protein product: CAWSAQPNTEAFF.

About this clone: The junction shows a germline mismatch at one end, possibly a read error. The chain joins TRBV5-4 to TRBJ2-7; the match to TRBD2 covers 10 bases. This CDR3 region has 15 residues. The germline V gene encodes CDR1 SGHNT and CDR2 YYREEE (reference sequence). The CDR3 region is CASSQLAGGIYEQYF. The DNA of the CDR3 is TGCGCCAGCAGCCAATTAGCGGGAGGTATATACGAGCAGTACTTC.

This clone was seen once. This chain uses TRBV11-3 with TRBJ2-7, with D unresolved. Per germline, CDR1 SGHNT and CDR2 YENEEA. The V and J ends lost 2 bases and 0 bases respectively, with 8 bases between them. CDR3 length: 14 residues. CDR3 residues: CASSLTRSSYEQYF. CDR3 nucleotides: TGTGCCAGCAGCTTAACTCGGAGCTCCTACGAGCAGTACTTC.

This chain connects TRBV5-4 to TRBJ2-3; D is unclear. The germline V gene has CDR1 SGHNT and CDR2 YYREEE (reference sequence). Trimming removed 1 base at V and 5 bases at J, with 8 bases between. The CDR3 consists of 13 residues. The CDR3 DNA sequence: TGTGCCAGCAGCTTGCGTTTGGGAGATACGCAGTATTTT. Amino acid sequence: CASSLRLGDTQYF.

This chain links TRBV27 with TRBJ2-7; tentative D call: TRBD2 (5 bases). Trimming shortened V by 4 bases and J by 2 bases, and 9 bases separated the two germline ends. The CDR3 contains 13 residues. Germline V gene data show CDR1 as MNHEY and CDR2 as SMNVEV (reference sequence). The CDR3 reads CASSWASTYEQYF. The CDR3 nucleotides read TGTGCCAGCAGTTGGGCTAGCACCTACGAGCAGTACTTC.

The chain links TRBV9 to TRBJ1-1; 7 bases line up with TRBD1. The germline V gene encodes CDR1 SGDLS and CDR2 YYNGEE. The CDR3 is 15 amino acids. Germline trimming cut 0 bases from V and 9 bases from J; bases unmatched to any gene: 11. The CDR3 reads CASSVAFGTEVQAFF. Written as DNA, the CDR3 is TGTGCCAGCAGCGTAGCATTCGGGACAGAAGTACAAGCTTTCTTT.

The chain is built from TRBV28 and TRBJ2-7; D is undetermined. Trimming took 8 bases from V and 5 from J, leaving 13 bases between them. This CDR3 has 12 residues. CDR1 is MDHEN and CDR2 is SYDVKM in the germline V gene. Here the CDR3 DNA reads TGTGCCAGCCAACCTCCCCGGAACGAGCAGTACTTC. Translating gives CASQPPRNEQYF.

The chain carries TRBV10-2 and TRBJ2-5, with D unclear. Judging by the DNA end, TRBJ2-7 fits better; the J call may be wrong. Germline CDR1 reads WSHSY; CDR2 reads SAAADI. This CDR3 spans 11 amino acids. The CDR3 sequence is CASSVGYEQYF. The CDR3 coding sequence is TGCGCCAGCAGTGTCGGCTACGAGCAGTACTTC.

On this clone itself: Germline is not matched at one junction end, which may reflect a read error. The rearrangement joins TRBV27 to TRBJ2-1; tentative D call: TRBD2 (7 bases). This CDR3 is 19 amino acids long. Germline V gives CDR1 MNHEY, CDR2 SMNVEV (reference sequence). The DNA for the CDR3 is TGTGCCAGCAGTCTATCCCGCCATGGGGAAATAGGGGGGGGCAATGAGCAGTTCTTC. This translates into CASSLSRHGEIGGGNEQFF.

V and J are TRBV6-6 and TRBJ2-7; 8 nucleotides line up with TRBD1. The CDR3 is 16 amino acids. V lost 4 bases to trimming and J lost 2 bases; unmatched junction nucleotides: 10. Germline lookup yields CDR1 MNHNY and CDR2 SVGAGI (reference sequence). In DNA, the CDR3 is TGTGCCAGCAGTTTCACCCTGCGACAGGGGACCTACGAGCAGTACTTC. It translates to CASSFTLRQGTYEQYF.

The J gene is TRBJ2-7, the V gene TRBV5-1; no definite D call. CDR1 is SGHRS, CDR2 YFSETQ, per germline. CDR3 length: 14 residues. Trimming removed 6 bases at V and 3 bases at J, with 16 bases between. CDR3 loop: CASTALLPGYEQYF. In nucleotides, the CDR3 is TGCGCCAGCACCGCGTTGTTACCGGGCTACGAGCAGTACTTC.

This chain links TRBV5-5 with TRBJ2-3, with D perhaps TRBD2 (6 bases). The CDR3 is 15 amino acids. Trimming took off 5 bases at V and 3 bases at J, with 16 bases between the two ends. Germline V gene data show CDR1 as SGHKS and CDR2 as YYEKEE (reference sequence). In nucleotides, the CDR3 is TGTGCCAGCAGTCCTTTAGGGCGGGAAACAGATACGCAGTATTTT. The encoded protein is CASSPLGRETDTQYF.

The chain links TRBV27 to TRBJ2-7, with TRBD2 identical over 9 bases. This CDR3 comprises 15 residues. In germline, CDR1 is MNHEY, CDR2 SMNVEV (reference sequence). The trim removed 2 bases at V and 4 bases at J, leaving 6 bases unmatched. CDR3 sequence (DNA): TGTGCCAGCAGTTTACTAGCGGGACTTAGGTACGAGCAGTACTTC. Its protein product is CASSLLAGLRYEQYF.

The genes are TRBV27 and TRBJ2-5; 9 bases align to TRBD1. Gene TRBJ2-7 matches the end of the DNA better, so the J call may be wrong. The CDR3 spans 16 residues. Germline V gene lookup returns CDR1 MNHEY and CDR2 SMNVEV (reference sequence). This CDR3 reads CASSLGTGTGTGEQYF. In DNA, the CDR3 is TGTGCCAGCAGTTTAGGGACCGGGACAGGGACGGGCGAGCAGTACTTC.

This chain uses TRBV5-1 with TRBJ1-1; 7 bases align to TRBD1. V lost 4 bases, J lost 1 base, and 4 bases stayed unmatched. Germline lookup yields CDR1 SGHRS and CDR2 YFSETQ. The CDR3 sequence is 14 residues long. CDR3 region: CASSTGQPNTEAFF. CDR3 in DNA: TGCGCCAGCAGCACGGGACAGCCGAACACTGAAGCTTTCTTT.

The rearrangement joins TRBV19 to TRBJ2-7; no firm D call. Germline lookup yields CDR1 LNHDA and CDR2 SQIVND (reference sequence). V was pared by 3 bases and J by 0 bases, with 9 bases between. The CDR3 spans 14 residues. The CDR3 region is CASSMRTDSYEQYF. DNA for the CDR3: TGTGCCAGTAGTATGAGGACGGACTCCTACGAGCAGTACTTC.

The V call is TRBV7-4, the J call TRBJ1-3; D unresolved. CDR1 and CDR2 from the germline V gene are SGHVT and SQSDAQ. Between the trimmed V and J ends, which lost 2 bases and 5 bases, there was a span of 16 bases. The CDR3 consists of 16 residues. The CDR3 here is CASSLRQVRLRNTIYF. The DNA of the CDR3 is TGTGCCAGCAGCTTAAGGCAGGTGAGACTGAGAAACACCATATATTTT.

This chain joins TRBV28 and TRBJ2-5, with a weak D call TRBD1 (5 bases). The end of the DNA fits TRBJ2-7 better, so the J call may be wrong. There are 14 residues in the CDR3. The germline V gene encodes CDR1 MDHEN and CDR2 SYDVKM. CDR3 sequence: CASSFLSRVYEQYF. CDR3 DNA: TGTGCCAGCAGTTTTCTGTCCAGGGTATACGAGCAGTACTTC.

The chain is built from TRBV2 and TRBJ1-1; D is perhaps TRBD1 (5 bases). CDR1 SNHLY and CDR2 FYNNEI come from the germline V gene. Trimming shortened V by 4 bases and J by 4 bases, and 13 bases separated the two germline ends. The CDR3 totals 14 residues. DNA of the CDR3: TGTGCCAGCAGTGTGGAAGGGGCAGTCACTGAAGCTTTCTTT. Amino acid sequence: CASSVEGAVTEAFF.

The V gene is TRBV9, the J gene TRBJ2-3; D is ambiguous. Trimming shortened V by 4 bases and J by 5 bases, and 14 bases separated the two germline ends. CDR1 and CDR2 (germline): SGDLS, YYNGEE. This CDR3 is built from 14 residues. CDR3 coding DNA: TGTGCCAGCAGCCCGTCCTTAGGGCAAGATACGCAGTATTTT. Protein product: CASSPSLGQDTQYF. The full variable domain, completed using reference TRBV9 and TRBJ2-3, is DSGVTQTPKHLITATGQRVTLRCSPRSGDLSVYWYQQSLDQGLQFLIQYYNGEERAKGNILERFSAQQFPDLHSELNLSSLELGDSALYFCASSPSLGQDTQYFGPGTRLTVL.

The gene calls are TRBV11-2 and TRBJ2-3; D gene unclear. Deletions cut 1 base from V and 1 base from J, with 15 bases between. This CDR3 region has 17 residues. Germline CDR1 is SGHAT and CDR2 is FQNNGV. The CDR3 nucleotides are TGTGCCAGCAGCTTAGTCAACCAGGTCTGGGGCACAGATACGCAGTATTTT. It codes for CASSLVNQVWGTDTQYF.

This clone was seen a single time. This chain joins TRBV6-5 and TRBJ1-4; no clear D gene. CDR3 length: 14 residues. Trimming removed 6 bases from V and 4 bases from J, with 12 bases in between. Germline lookup yields CDR1 MNHEY and CDR2 SVGAGI. DNA of the CDR3: TGTGCCAGCAGCCTAGCGGGGTTTAATGAAAAACTGTTTTTT. Translation: CASSLAGFNEKLFF.

V gene TRBV2 combines with J gene TRBJ2-7; D might be TRBD1 or TRBD2, each matching 5 bases. This CDR3 comprises 13 residues. V was trimmed by 11 bases and J by 7 bases, leaving 21 bases between them. Germline loops: CDR1 SNHLY, CDR2 FYNNEI. The CDR3 protein is CAGRDGLNPEQYF. For the CDR3, the DNA is TGTGCCGGCCGGGACGGCCTCAATCCGGAGCAGTACTTC.

J is TRBJ2-1 and V is TRBV14, with D unresolved. Germline V CDR1 and CDR2: SGHDN, FVKESK. CDR3 size: 14 residues. Between the trimmed V and J ends, which lost 4 bases and 0 bases, there was a span of 7 bases. In DNA form, the CDR3 reads TGTGCCAGCAGCCTACTTAGCTCCTACAATGAGCAGTTCTTC. Translation: CASSLLSSYNEQFF.

Comments on this clone: Different DNA sequences within this sample yield the same CDR3. V and J are TRBV27 and TRBJ1-1; D ambiguous. This CDR3 region has 13 residues. The V end lost 3 bases, the J end lost 1 base, and 6 bases lay between the germline ends. The V gene's germline CDR1 is MNHEY and CDR2 SMNVEV (reference sequence). The CDR3 region is CASSLRENTEAFF. Here the CDR3 DNA reads TGTGCCAGCAGTTTGCGGGAGAACACTGAAGCTTTCTTT.

This sequence joins TRBV10-1 and TRBJ2-1; D gene ambiguous. V lost 4 bases to trimming and J lost 10 bases, with 14 bases between them. CDR1 is WNHNN and CDR2 is SYGVQD in the germline V gene (reference sequence). The CDR3 runs 13 residues. The CDR3 DNA follows: TGCGCCAGCAGTGGAACTCGGGCCGGGGAGCAGTTCTTC. It is translated as CASSGTRAGEQFF.

The gene calls are TRBV7-3 and TRBJ2-1; D is unresolved. V dropped 2 bases and J dropped 1 base, with 9 bases sitting between them. The CDR3 consists of 15 residues. CDR1 SGHTA and CDR2 FQGTGA come from the germline V gene. CDR3 DNA sequence: TGTGCCAGCAGCTTAGAAATGGGATCCTACAATGAGCAGTTCTTC. It encodes CASSLEMGSYNEQFF.

This sequence joins TRBV15 and TRBJ2-7; no clear D. Germline V gene sequence: CDR1 LNHNV, CDR2 YYDKDF (reference sequence). The CDR3 loop spans 15 amino acids. Trimming stripped 1 base from V and 3 bases from J, with 13 bases between. The CDR3 loop reads CATSRGQNLHYEQYF. The CDR3, as DNA: TGTGCCACCAGCAGAGGGCAGAACCTACACTACGAGCAGTACTTC.

The chain has TRBV30 and TRBJ2-7, with 9 bases matching TRBD1. Germline lookup yields CDR1 GTSNPN and CDR2 SVGIG (reference sequence). The CDR3 spans 14 residues. V gave up 2 bases and J gave up 3 bases; unmatched junction bases: 5. CDR3 amino acids: CAWSWDRDFYEQYF. The CDR3 DNA sequence: TGTGCCTGGAGTTGGGACAGGGACTTCTACGAGCAGTACTTC.

This clone was observed a single time. The chain has TRBV30 and TRBJ2-2; no firm D call. V was trimmed by 4 bases and J by 2 bases, leaving 8 bases between them. This CDR3 region has 13 residues. Looked up from germline, CDR1 is GTSNPN and CDR2 is SVGIG (reference sequence). CDR3 nucleotides: TGTGCCTGGACTGAACACAACACCGGGGAGCTGTTTTTT. Residues: CAWTEHNTGELFF. The whole variable domain, remainder taken from reference TRBV30 and TRBJ2-2, is SQTIHQWPATLVQPVGSPLSLECTVEGTSNPNLYWYRQAAGRGLQLLFYSVGIGQISSEVPQNLSASRPQDRQFILSSKKLLLSDSGFYLCAWTEHNTGELFFGEGSRLTVL.

This clone was found once. The chain employs TRBV4-2 and TRBJ2-1; 9 positions match TRBD2. The CDR3 covers 15 residues. The V gene's germline CDR1 is LGHNA and CDR2 YNFKEQ. The junction had 5 bases not matched to a gene; V was cut back by 0 bases and J by 8 bases. The CDR3 bases are TGTGCCAGCAGCCAAGAGGCTAGCGGGGAACATGAGCAGTTCTTC. Translating it yields CASSQEASGEHEQFF.